Listed here are 19 T cell receptor beta chains from one sample, sequenced in a study of T-cell reconstitution after alpha-beta-depleted transplantation in children. This sample's TCRbeta library carried unique molecular identifier barcodes. Using its own MiXCR run on the PCR reads, TCRdb lists one record per CDR3 protein. The sample has 500,000 to 650,000 distinct CDR3 sequences; 11% are singletons. The source material was PBMCs, mostly from graft donor cells, sampled 180 days after TCRalphabeta/CD19-depleted stem cell transplant. The receptors shown here come from a female patient aged 2-15 years who had a stem cell transplant for aplastic anemia, so the T cells may come from the graft donor.

This clonotype was counted between two and nine times. V gene TRBV7-9 combines with J gene TRBJ1-1; D gene unclear. CDR1 and CDR2 (germline): SEHNR, FQNEAQ (reference sequence). The CDR3 sequence is 14 residues long. Trimming pared 6 bases from V and 5 bases from J, leaving 16 bases between. The CDR3 reads CASSRPPLGTEAFF. CDR3 in DNA: TGTGCCAGCAGTCGACCACCCCTGGGGACTGAAGCTTTCTTT. Complete variable domain (other parts from reference TRBV7-9 and TRBJ1-1): DTGVSQNPRHKITKRGQNVTFRCDPISEHNRLYWYRQTLGQGPEFLTYFQNEAQLEKSRLLSDRFSAERPKGSFSTLEIQRTEQGDSAMYLCASSRPPLGTEAFFGQGTRLTVV.

V is TRBV5-1 and J is TRBJ2-2; 8 bases are a match to TRBD1. V was clipped by 6 bases and J by 3 bases; unmatched bases: 4. The germline V gene encodes CDR1 SGHRS and CDR2 YFSETQ. The length of the CDR3 is 14 residues. CDR3: CASNGQGYTGELFF. The CDR3 region has the DNA TGCGCCAGCAATGGACAGGGCTACACCGGGGAGCTGTTTTTT.

This clonotype was seen only a few times. The chain combines TRBV12-3 or TRBV12-4 with TRBJ1-2, with 12 bases identical to TRBD1. CDR3 length equals 14 residues. The junction had 5 bases not matched to a gene; V was cut back by 6 bases and J by 6 bases. The CDR3 spells CASRPGQGANGYTF. CDR3 sequence (DNA): TGTGCCAGCAGACCGGGACAGGGGGCCAATGGCTACACCTTC.

This clonotype was seen only a few times. The rearrangement uses TRBV6-2 or TRBV6-3 and TRBJ1-1, with D uncertain. There are 13 residues in the CDR3. Trimming cost V 7 bases and J 0 bases, with 9 bases left between them. Germline V gene data show CDR1 as MNHEY and CDR2 as SVGEGT. The CDR3 loop reads CASTAWVNTEAFF. CDR3 in DNA: TGTGCCAGCACCGCCTGGGTGAACACTGAAGCTTTCTTT.

This clonotype was counted between two and nine times. The chain recombines TRBV11-2 with TRBJ2-1; D may correspond to TRBD1 or TRBD2 (6 bases each). Trimming cost V 3 bases and J 8 bases, with 17 bases left between them. Germline CDR1 SGHAT, CDR2 FQNNGV. There are 15 residues in the CDR3. DNA for the CDR3: TGTGCCAGCAGCTTTAATGGGGGGCGCGGTGATGAGCAGTTCTTC. This gives the protein CASSFNGGRGDEQFF.

J is TRBJ2-5 and V is TRBV18, with 7 bases identical to TRBD1. V lost 0 bases, J lost 3 bases, and 7 bases stayed unmatched. Germline loops: CDR1 KGHSH, CDR2 LQKENI. The CDR3 sequence is 16 residues long. The CDR3 reads CASSPPNRGSKETQYF. DNA of the CDR3: TGTGCCAGCTCACCACCTAACAGGGGAAGCAAAGAGACCCAGTACTTC.

In this sample, this clonotype turned up a few times. This rearrangement joins TRBV21-1 to TRBJ2-7; the table assigns TRBD2, which was not confirmed against the DNA. TRBV21-1 is flagged as a pseudogene. This CDR3 is 23 amino acids long. The CDR3 bases are TGTGCCAGCAGCAAGAGGCCCTATATAGGTAAGGGGACTAGCGGGAATCGAGACTACGAGCAGTACGTC. Its protein is CASSKRPYIGKGTSGNRDYEQYV.

The rearrangement uses TRBV19 and TRBJ2-1, with TRBD2 matching 9 bases. V shed 6 bases, J shed 10 bases, and the junction held 13 bases outside the gene matches. This CDR3 is 15 amino acids long. Germline CDR1 LNHDA, CDR2 SQIVND (reference sequence). The CDR3 DNA is TGTGCCAGTAGCACGGGAGACGGACTAGCGTCCGAGCAGTTCTTC. Its protein product is CASSTGDGLASEQFF.

This clonotype was detected only a few times. This rearrangement joins TRBV18 to TRBJ1-4, with a possible D match to TRBD1 (5 bases). The germline gives CDR1 KGHSH, CDR2 LQKENI. The CDR3 sequence is 14 residues long. The V end was cut by 0 bases, the J end by 8 bases, with 10 bases between. The CDR3 region has the DNA TGTGCCAGCTCACCACCTGGGGGTAGCGAAAAACTGTTTTTT. It translates to CASSPPGGSEKLFF.

The V gene is TRBV4-2, the J gene TRBJ2-4, with 12 bases matching TRBD2. J lost 4 bases, V lost 4 bases, and 11 bases had no gene match. CDR1 and CDR2 (germline): LGHNA, YNFKEQ. The CDR3 covers 18 residues. Here the CDR3 DNA reads TGTGCCAGCAGCCCTCATGCCCGGACTAGCGGGATGAAAAACATTCAGTACTTC. It codes for CASSPHARTSGMKNIQYF.

This clonotype appeared a few times. The junction does not match germline at one end; this may be a read error. V gene TRBV7-2 combines with J gene TRBJ2-5, with 9 bases that match TRBD2. CDR3 length: 15 residues. Germline loops: CDR1 SGHTA, CDR2 FQGNSA. CDR3 nucleotide sequence: TGTGCCAGCAGCCTAGCGGGATCCCCCGGGGAGACCCAGTACTTC. Its protein product is CASSLAGSPGETQYF.

The chain is built from TRBV28 and TRBJ2-4; tentatively, D is TRBD1 (5 bases). This CDR3 contains 11 residues. Germline-derived CDR1 and CDR2 are MDHEN and SYDVKM. Trimming removed 3 bases at V and 9 bases at J, with 6 bases between. CDR3 amino acids: CASSFDSIQYF. For the CDR3, the DNA is TGTGCCAGCAGTTTCGACAGCATTCAGTACTTC.

There are a few counts of this clonotype. This chain joins TRBV28 and TRBJ1-4; no clear D gene. The ends were cut back, 1 base at V and 6 bases at J, with 15 bases in the middle. Per germline, CDR1 MDHEN and CDR2 SYDVKM. CDR3 length: 16 residues. The CDR3 bases are TGTGCCAGCAGTTTATACCTACTACCGGCCGATGAAAAACTGTTTTTT. Protein: CASSLYLLPADEKLFF.

This sequence joins TRBV6-2 or TRBV6-3 and TRBJ1-5; no definite D call. The germline V and J ends were trimmed by 6 bases and 4 bases, with 16 bases remaining between them. The CDR3 covers 15 residues. Germline V CDR1 and CDR2: MNHEY, SVGEGT. In DNA, the CDR3 is TGTGCCAGCAGGCCCGGGCGGAACTTGAATCAGCCCCAGCATTTT. Translating gives CASRPGRNLNQPQHF.

The V and J genes are TRBV29-1 and TRBJ1-3; 7 positions match TRBD1. This CDR3 region has 14 residues. The germline gives CDR1 SQVTM, CDR2 ANQGSEA. After removal of 7 bases from V and 0 bases from J, the junction contained 6 bases not matched to a gene. CDR3 in amino acids: CSGATGLSGNTIYF. CDR3 sequence (DNA): TGCAGCGGTGCGACAGGGCTCTCTGGAAACACCATATATTTT.

This clonotype has at least ten counts. The chain carries TRBV7-9 and TRBJ2-7, with D unclear. The CDR3 extends over 13 amino acids. Germline CDR1 SEHNR, CDR2 FQNEAQ (reference sequence). The V end was cut by 1 base, the J end by 7 bases, with 11 bases between. CDR3 residues: CASSLGLTDEQYF. The CDR3 DNA follows: TGTGCCAGCAGCTTAGGATTGACGGATGAGCAGTACTTC.

This clonotype was counted between two and nine times. The chain recombines TRBV12-3 or TRBV12-4 with TRBJ2-1; 7 nucleotides agree with TRBD1. This CDR3 is built from 16 residues. J gave up 3 bases and V 3 bases, and 8 bases lay outside the gene matches. In nucleotides, the CDR3 is TGTGCCAGCAGTTTGTTTAGGGGGCGCATCTACAATGAGCAGTTCTTC. It yields the protein CASSLFRGRIYNEQFF.

In its sample, this clonotype was seen a few times. The V gene is TRBV24-1, the J gene TRBJ2-6, with TRBD1 identical over 9 bases. V lost 4 bases to trimming and J lost 0 bases; unmatched junction nucleotides: 6. The germline V gene encodes CDR1 KGHDR and CDR2 SFDVKD. The CDR3 is made up of 18 amino acids. CDR3 coding DNA: TGTGCCACCAGTGACGCCGGGACAGGGCGCTCTGGGGCCAACGTCCTGACTTTC. It codes for CATSDAGTGRSGANVLTF.

V gene TRBV12-3 or TRBV12-4 combines with J gene TRBJ2-1; D gene ambiguous. With 0 bases removed from V and 8 bases from J, the gap between germline ends came to 8 bases. The CDR3 is made up of 13 amino acids. The CDR3: CASSLAQRHEQFF. CDR3 nucleotides: TGTGCCAGCAGTTTAGCCCAGCGCCATGAGCAGTTCTTC.